Each of the 27 T cell receptor beta chains below was sequenced from the same sample in a study of cytomegalovirus exposure and HLA in healthy donors (dated by TCRdb to about 2017). Library preparation employed the immunoSEQ multiplex PCR assay. For the multiplex PCR, a mixture combining 60 forward primers for TCR Vbeta segments and 13 reverse primers for TCR Jbeta segments was used. Imported from immuneACCESS, the table was reduced by TCRdb to in-frame sequences with V and J called. These copies leave out some clones; in studies compared against another copy, an unresolved V gene accounts for under half, and the cause of the remainder is not known. Counted in this sample were 63,000 or so clones; around 79% of them appeared once. The top ten constitute about 8% of the sample. Sample: PBMCs. These TCRs come from a woman between 25 and 40 years old in good health and CMV-seropositive.

The V call is TRBV19, the J call TRBJ2-1, with D perhaps TRBD1 (6 bases). Germline CDR1 and CDR2: LNHDA and SQIVND (reference sequence). The CDR3 runs 13 residues. The V and J ends lost 7 bases and 5 bases respectively, with 12 bases between them. The CDR3 nucleotides read TGTGCCAGTAAGAACAGGGTCCACAATGAGCAGTTCTTC. Its translation is CASKNRVHNEQFF.

V and J are TRBV9 and TRBJ2-5, with a weak D call TRBD2 (7 bases). The J call may be in error: the DNA end matches TRBJ2-7 better. This CDR3 spans 15 amino acids. CDR1 and CDR2 (germline): SGDLS, YYNGEE. CDR3 loop: CASSVGGGFSYEQYF. The CDR3 nucleotides are TGTGCCAGCAGCGTGGGAGGGGGATTTAGCTACGAGCAGTACTTC.

This chain joins TRBV11-2 and TRBJ2-4; perhaps TRBD2 as D (5 bases). CDR3 length: 13 residues. The germline gives CDR1 SGHAT, CDR2 FQNNGV. Trimming removed 5 bases at V and 9 bases at J, with 14 bases between. The CDR3 sequence: CASSPGGPAIQYF. Written as DNA, the CDR3 is TGTGCCAGCAGCCCTGGAGGCCCGGCCATTCAGTACTTC.

The rearrangement uses TRBV27 and TRBJ2-7; weak D call: TRBD1 (5 bases). Trimming removed 0 bases at V and 7 bases at J, with 10 bases between. Germline CDR1 is MNHEY and CDR2 is SMNVEV (reference sequence). This CDR3 is 13 amino acids long. The CDR3 DNA follows: TGTGCCAGCAGTTTATCGGGGCAGGCAGAGCAGTACTTC. Its translation is CASSLSGQAEQYF.

The J gene is TRBJ1-1, the V gene TRBV28; weak D call: TRBD1 (5 bases). The CDR3 runs to 18 residues. The germline CDR1 and CDR2 sequences are MDHEN and SYDVKM. The V and J ends lost 6 bases and 3 bases respectively, with 26 bases between them. The CDR3 region has the DNA TGTGCCAGCAGGCCCGCAAGGAATGAGGGGCGCGGGGACACTGAAGCTTTCTTT. It encodes CASRPARNEGRGDTEAFF.

The chain couples TRBV6-1 to TRBJ2-1; D perhaps matches TRBD2 (5 bases). There are 15 residues in the CDR3. Trimming shortened V by 2 bases and J by 0 bases, and 8 bases separated the two germline ends. Germline loops: CDR1 MNHNS, CDR2 SASEGT. CDR3 bases: TGTGCCAGCAGTGAACTGGGGAGCTCCTACAATGAGCAGTTCTTC. Translation: CASSELGSSYNEQFF.

This clone was detected only once. The rearrangement uses TRBV19 and TRBJ2-3, with 13 bases that match TRBD2. CDR3 length equals 16 residues. With V trimmed by 5 bases and J by 0 bases, 2 bases remained unmatched. CDR1 LNHDA and CDR2 SQIVND come from the germline V gene (reference sequence). The CDR3 is CASSGGLAGSTDTQYF. Here the CDR3 DNA reads TGTGCCAGTAGTGGGGGACTAGCGGGGAGCACAGATACGCAGTATTTT.

The V gene is TRBV13, the J gene TRBJ1-4; D is perhaps TRBD1 (5 bases). Germline CDR1 PRHDT, CDR2 FYEKMQ (reference sequence). V was clipped by 4 bases and J by 8 bases, with 14 bases between them. The CDR3 extends over 14 amino acids. The CDR3 is CASSSTPEGEKLFF. CDR3 sequence (DNA): TGTGCCAGCAGCTCTACACCGGAGGGGGAAAAACTGTTTTTT.

This clone was seen only once. This chain links TRBV14 with TRBJ2-3; D gene ambiguous. The germline gives CDR1 SGHDN, CDR2 FVKESK. V shed 4 bases and J shed 0 bases, with 11 bases lying between them. The CDR3 runs to 15 residues. The CDR3 spells CASSPTGPSTDTQYF. The CDR3, as DNA: TGTGCCAGCAGCCCTACCGGTCCTAGCACAGATACGCAGTATTTT.

This CDR3 is CASSLELFGDTQYF. The CDR3 DNA reads TGTGCCAGCAGCTTGGAGCTCTTTGGAGATACGCAGTATTTT. The V gene is TRBV5-4, the J gene TRBJ2-3; D remains ambiguous. Per germline, CDR1 SGHNT and CDR2 YYREEE (reference sequence). The V end lost 0 bases, the J end lost 5 bases, and 10 bases lay between the germline ends. This CDR3 is 14 amino acids long.

V gene TRBV4-3 combines with J gene TRBJ1-6; 8 nucleotides line up with TRBD1. The CDR3 has 14 residues. The junction had 2 bases not matched to a gene; V was cut back by 3 bases and J by 7 bases. The germline V gene encodes CDR1 LGHNA and CDR2 YSLEER. The CDR3 DNA is TGCGCCAGCAGCCACGGACAGGGAAATTCACCCCTCCACTTT. Amino acid sequence: CASSHGQGNSPLHF.

As for this clone: As the CDR3 is not closed by the conserved phenylalanine or tryptophan, this likely results from a read error. CDR3 region: CSASGTGELFV. The DNA for the CDR3 is TGCAGTGCTAGCGGAACCGGGGAGCTGTTTGTT. The chain joins TRBV20-1 to TRBJ2-2; D is ambiguous. The V end lost 3 bases, the J end lost 5 bases, and 4 bases lay between the germline ends. The germline CDR1 and CDR2 sequences are DFQATT and SNEGSKA (reference sequence). The CDR3 is made up of 11 amino acids.

The gene calls are TRBV5-4 and TRBJ2-1, with D perhaps matching TRBD2 (6 bases). This CDR3 is 17 amino acids long. V was cut by 5 bases and J by 6 bases, with 24 bases left in between. CDR1 and CDR2 from the germline V gene are SGHNT and YYREEE (reference sequence). DNA for the CDR3: TGTGCCAGCAGTTCACGGCCGGACCCCGGGAGAGGCAATGAGCAGTTCTTC. Translation gives CASSSRPDPGRGNEQFF.

This chain uses TRBV28 with TRBJ1-1; D unclear. With 2 bases removed from V and 4 bases from J, the gap between germline ends came to 5 bases. Germline V gene data show CDR1 as MDHEN and CDR2 as SYDVKM. This CDR3 contains 12 residues. The CDR3 DNA reads TGTGCCAGCAGTTTAAAGAGCACTGAAGCTTTCTTT. Translated, it gives CASSLKSTEAFF.

This clone came up once. V is TRBV28 and J is TRBJ1-5; 11 bases match TRBD1. Germline CDR1 and CDR2: MDHEN and SYDVKM. The CDR3 extends over 19 amino acids. Trimming cost V 5 bases and J 4 bases; bases outside gene matches: 16. CDR3 nucleotides: TGTGCCAGCAGTCCCCTCCGGACAGGGGGCTTAAGGTTGAATCAGCCCCAGCATTTT. Translated, it gives CASSPLRTGGLRLNQPQHF.

The chain is built from TRBV2 and TRBJ2-3; D perhaps matches TRBD1 (6 bases). The CDR3 covers 13 residues. Germline values: CDR1 SNHLY, CDR2 FYNNEI. Deletions cut 4 bases from V and 2 bases from J, with 7 bases between. The CDR3 coding sequence is TGTGCCAGCAGTGGGACAGTCACAGATACGCAGTATTTT. Its translation is CASSGTVTDTQYF. The variable domain in full, completed from reference TRBV2 and TRBJ2-3, reads EPEVTQTPSHQVTQMGQEVILRCVPISNHLYFYWYRQILGQKVEFLVSFYNNEISEKSEIFDDQFSVERPDGSNFTLKIRSTKLEDSAMYFCASSGTVTDTQYFGPGTRLTVL.

To note about this clone: Other DNA sequences of this sample code for an identical CDR3. The CDR3 sequence is CASSGGQGNQPQHF. The CDR3 bases are TGTGCCAGCAGTGGCGGGCAAGGAAATCAGCCCCAGCATTTT. The chain couples TRBV2 to TRBJ1-5; D is undetermined. The CDR3 is 14 residues long. V gave up 4 bases and J gave up 4 bases, with 11 bases separating them. Germline lookup yields CDR1 SNHLY and CDR2 FYNNEI.

The chain carries TRBV7-2 and TRBJ2-2, with 11 bases that match TRBD2. CDR3 size: 18 residues. CDR1 SGHTA and CDR2 FQGNSA come from the germline V gene. V trimming: 2 bases; J trimming: 3 bases; junction bases outside the gene matches: 8. CDR3 in amino acids: CASSLPPSGRPYTGELFF. The CDR3 nucleotides read TGTGCCAGCAGCTTACCCCCTAGCGGGAGGCCTTACACCGGGGAGCTGTTTTTT.

The chain is built from TRBV28 and TRBJ2-7, with TRBD1 matching 7 bases. V was clipped by 6 bases and J by 5 bases; unmatched bases: 16. CDR1 is MDHEN, CDR2 SYDVKM, per germline. The CDR3 length is 16 residues. CDR3 DNA: TGTGCCAGCAGGAGACAGCTGACAGGGCTACCCCACGAGCAGTACTTC. Amino acids: CASRRQLTGLPHEQYF. The variable domain in full, completed from reference TRBV28 and TRBJ2-7, reads DVKVTQSSRYLVKRTGEKVFLECVQDMDHENMFWYRQDPGLGLRLIYFSYDVKMKEKGDIPEGYSVSREKKERFSLILESASTNQTSMYLCASRRQLTGLPHEQYFGPGTRLTVT.

The chain joins TRBV5-6 to TRBJ2-1; 7 positions match TRBD2. Germline trimming cut 2 bases from V and 8 bases from J; bases unmatched to any gene: 10. The length of the CDR3 is 15 residues. Germline CDR1 and CDR2: SGHDT and YYEEEE. CDR3: CASSFGGGSRHEQFF. The CDR3, as DNA: TGTGCCAGCAGCTTTGGGGGGGGGTCCCGTCATGAGCAGTTCTTC.

The rearrangement joins TRBV6-6 to TRBJ2-7; TRBD1 matches at 8 bases. From germline, CDR1 is MNHNY and CDR2 SVGAGI (reference sequence). The CDR3 contains 14 residues. The trim removed 5 bases at V and 3 bases at J, leaving 6 bases unmatched. The CDR3 protein is CASSPTGAIYEQYF. In DNA, the CDR3 is TGTGCCAGCAGTCCGACAGGGGCCATCTACGAGCAGTACTTC.

This clone was recorded once. The rearrangement links TRBV5-4 to TRBJ2-4; 11 nucleotides agree with TRBD2. This CDR3 spans 20 amino acids. The germline gives CDR1 SGHNT, CDR2 YYREEE (reference sequence). The ends lost 2 bases at V and 0 bases at J; junction bases unmatched: 13. The CDR3 DNA is TGTGCCAGCAGCTTATTTGGAACTAGCGGGGGAGGTATAGCCAAAAACATTCAGTACTTC. Translated: CASSLFGTSGGGIAKNIQYF.

J is TRBJ1-3 and V is TRBV5-4; D might be TRBD1 (6 bases). V was pared by 0 bases and J by 2 bases, with 12 bases between. The germline gives CDR1 SGHNT, CDR2 YYREEE (reference sequence). This CDR3 contains 16 residues. CDR3 sequence (DNA): TGTGCCAGCAGCTTGGGGGGGCATCCCGCTGGAAACACCATATATTTT. Translated, it gives CASSLGGHPAGNTIYF.

This chain's CDR3 is CASQAGDYNEQFF. CDR3 bases: TGTGCCAGCCAAGCGGGGGACTACAATGAGCAGTTCTTC. The rearrangement uses TRBV2 and TRBJ2-1; 8 bases are a match to TRBD2. The CDR3 length is 13 residues. With V trimmed by 8 bases and J by 3 bases, 3 bases remained unmatched. CDR1 and CDR2 from the germline V gene are SNHLY and FYNNEI.

The genes are TRBV5-1 and TRBJ2-3; the match to TRBD2 covers 12 bases. The CDR3 contains 18 residues. Trimming cost V 2 bases and J 0 bases; bases outside gene matches: 7. CDR1 is SGHRS and CDR2 is YFSETQ in the germline V gene. The CDR3 DNA reads TGCGCCAGCAGCTTAATATCTCTAGCGGGGGGGAGCACAGATACGCAGTATTTT. Its translation is CASSLISLAGGSTDTQYF.

This clone was recorded only once. The chain is built from TRBV5-6 and TRBJ2-1; 12 nucleotides line up with TRBD2. V shed 4 bases, J shed 10 bases, and the junction held 9 bases outside the gene matches. The CDR3 has 15 residues. Germline CDR1 SGHDT, CDR2 YYEEEE. The CDR3 DNA reads as TGTGCCAGCAGCCACCGGACTAGCGGGATATGGGAGCAGTTCTTC. Amino acids: CASSHRTSGIWEQFF.

The chain has TRBV9 and TRBJ1-2; 8 nucleotides line up with TRBD1. Germline trimming cut 3 bases from V and 1 base from J; bases unmatched to any gene: 8. Germline loops: CDR1 SGDLS, CDR2 YYNGEE. The CDR3 sequence is 16 residues long. The CDR3 nucleotides are TGTGCCAGCAGCGATGGGGCGGACAGGGTTAACTATGGCTACACCTTC. Protein sequence: CASSDGADRVNYGYTF. The entire variable domain, with the rest obtained from reference TRBV9 and TRBJ1-2, is as follows: DSGVTQTPKHLITATGQRVTLRCSPRSGDLSVYWYQQSLDQGLQFLIQYYNGEERAKGNILERFSAQQFPDLHSELNLSSLELGDSALYFCASSDGADRVNYGYTFGSGTRLTVV.